This T cell receptor (beta chain) is drawn from a study of T cells in Graves' hyperthyroidism and ophthalmopathy. Study-wide results and limits: Stable hyperthyroidism was told apart from ophthalmopathy by a model built on 13 V-J features.

The table lists this clonotype with many counts. Its antigen is as yet unknown. Using RNA transcripts as the source, TCR beta CDR3 regions were amplified. First-round RT-PCR of the TCR CDR3 relied on the HTBI primer set. TCRdb redid the calling of the multiplex PCR reads with MiXCR, one entry per CDR3 protein. Altogether about 350,000 distinct CDR3 sequences are present, 15% to 20% being singletons, with the ten largest covering roughly 15%. There are 15 residues in the CDR3. The V gene's germline CDR1 is MNHEY and CDR2 SMNVEV (reference sequence). Between the trimmed V and J ends, which lost 1 base and 3 bases, there was a span of 13 bases.

V usage is TRBV27 and J usage is TRBJ2-7; weak D call: TRBD2 (5 bases). Material: blood. This receptor was identified in a woman between 40 and 55 years old with Graves' ophthalmopathy. The CDR3 bases are TGTGCCAGCAGTTTATTTGGTGGAGGAGGCTACGAGCAGTACTTC. Its translation is CASSLFGGGGYEQYF.